The 8 T cell receptor beta chains below were found in one sample sequenced in a study of blood T cell repertoires in COVID-19. Produced via immunoSEQ multiplex PCR; TCRdb's table is partial and in-frame only. The sample holds about 40,000 clones, roughly 89% seen once. Sequencing was performed on peripheral blood. All receptors derive from a man in his fifties or sixties with active COVID-19.

This chain's CDR3 is CATSRVVAGDGPEQYF. The CDR3 DNA reads as TGTGCCACCAGCAGAGTAGTCGCGGGAGATGGGCCGGAGCAGTACTTC. The V gene is TRBV15, the J gene TRBJ2-7, with TRBD2 identical over 7 bases. CDR1 is LNHNV and CDR2 is YYDKDF in the germline V gene (reference sequence). There are 16 residues in the CDR3. V lost 1 base to trimming and J lost 7 bases; unmatched junction nucleotides: 13.

This rearrangement joins TRBV19 to TRBJ1-3; TRBD1 agrees at 11 bases. The germline CDR1 and CDR2 sequences are LNHDA and SQIVND (reference sequence). The CDR3 is 15 amino acids. With V trimmed by 6 bases and J by 9 bases, 10 bases remained unmatched. The CDR3 bases are TGTGCCAGTAGACCGTCGGGACAGGGGGGGAGCACCATATATTTT. It specifies CASRPSGQGGSTIYF.

This chain links TRBV25-1 with TRBJ2-2; D remains unclear. The CDR3 is 14 amino acids. Germline-derived CDR1 and CDR2 are MGHDK and SYGVNS. Between the trimmed V and J ends, which lost 6 bases and 0 bases, there was a span of 8 bases. The CDR3 bases are TGTGCCAGCAGGGGCTCTTCGAACACCGGGGAGCTGTTTTTT. It translates to CASRGSSNTGELFF.

This sequence joins TRBV6-5 and TRBJ2-3; 9 bases fit TRBD1. The CDR3 runs to 15 residues. Germline CDR1 reads MNHEY; CDR2 reads SVGAGI. The junction had 7 bases not matched to a gene; V was cut back by 5 bases and J by 4 bases. The CDR3 loop reads CASSPQGAVPDTQYF. For the CDR3, the DNA is TGTGCCAGCAGTCCACAGGGGGCGGTCCCAGATACGCAGTATTTT.

A single count supports this clone. The V and J genes are TRBV5-5 and TRBJ1-6, with 7 bases aligning to TRBD1. Germline CDR1 is SGHKS and CDR2 is YYEKEE (reference sequence). The junction had 6 bases not matched to a gene; V was cut back by 4 bases and J by 11 bases. There are 13 residues in the CDR3. This CDR3 is CASSPTGLTPLHF. In DNA, the CDR3 is TGTGCCAGCAGCCCGACAGGGTTGACACCCCTCCACTTT. Supplemented by reference TRBV5-5 and TRBJ1-6, the full variable domain reads DAGVTQSPTHLIKTRGQQVTLRCSPISGHKSVSWYQQVLGQGPQFIFQYYEKEERGRGNFPDRFSARQFPNYSSELNVNALLLGDSALYLCASSPTGLTPLHFGNGTRLTVT.

The V call is TRBV4-1, the J call TRBJ2-7, with 8 bases lining up with TRBD1. The trim removed 3 bases at V and 0 bases at J, leaving 7 bases unmatched. Germline V CDR1 and CDR2: MGHRA, YSYEKL. This CDR3 is built from 16 residues. The CDR3 sequence: CASSQGTGGNSYEQYF. CDR3 DNA sequence: TGCGCCAGCAGCCAGGGAACAGGGGGAAACTCCTACGAGCAGTACTTC.

DNA for the CDR3: TGTGCCAGCAGTTCTGAGACATACTATGGCTACACCTTC. Residues: CASSSETYYGYTF. The rearrangement uses TRBV27 and TRBJ1-2; D ambiguous. V lost 4 bases and J 3 bases, leaving 9 bases between the germline ends. Germline V gene data show CDR1 as MNHEY and CDR2 as SMNVEV (reference sequence). The CDR3 totals 13 residues.

The CDR3: CASSLTVYGYTF. For the CDR3, the DNA is TGTGCCAGCAGTTTGACAGTTTATGGCTACACCTTC. V usage is TRBV28 and J usage is TRBJ1-2; a weak D match, TRBD1 (5 bases). The CDR3 extends over 12 amino acids. Germline values: CDR1 MDHEN, CDR2 SYDVKM. Trimming cost V 3 bases and J 5 bases, with 7 bases left between them.